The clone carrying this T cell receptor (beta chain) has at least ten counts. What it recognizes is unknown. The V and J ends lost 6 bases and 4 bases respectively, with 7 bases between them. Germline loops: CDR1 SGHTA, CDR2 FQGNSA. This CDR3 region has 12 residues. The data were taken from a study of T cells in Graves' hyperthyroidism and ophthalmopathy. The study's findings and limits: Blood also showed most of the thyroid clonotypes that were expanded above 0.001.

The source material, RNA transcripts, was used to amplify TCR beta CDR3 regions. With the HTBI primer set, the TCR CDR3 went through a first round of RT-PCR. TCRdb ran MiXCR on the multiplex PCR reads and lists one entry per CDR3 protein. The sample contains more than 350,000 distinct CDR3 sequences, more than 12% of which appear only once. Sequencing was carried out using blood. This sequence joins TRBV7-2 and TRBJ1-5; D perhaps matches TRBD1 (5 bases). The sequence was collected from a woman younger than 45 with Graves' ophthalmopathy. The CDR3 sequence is CASSSGNQPQHF. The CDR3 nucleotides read TGTGCCAGCAGTTCAGGGAATCAGCCCCAGCATTTT.